One and the same sample provided the 28 T cell receptor beta chains below, sequenced in a study of shared clonotypes between healthy human individuals. Naivety among CD8 cells was defined by CD45RO negativity and positive CCR7 selection, thereby excluding terminally differentiated effector memory CD45RA+ cells. TCRdb's copy holds only in-frame clones and misses some; the assay was immunoSEQ multiplex PCR. The sample has 2 million to 2.5 million clones, more than 85% seen once. Sequences were obtained from naive CD8+ T cells from PBMCs. The source is a young man in good health. Some clones in this sample may be carry-over from other donors' samples.

The chain couples TRBV27 to TRBJ2-1; D may be TRBD2 (6 bases). This CDR3 is 17 amino acids long. Trimming cost V 5 bases and J 3 bases, with 20 bases left between them. The germline V gene encodes CDR1 MNHEY and CDR2 SMNVEV (reference sequence). The DNA for the CDR3 is TGTGCCAGCAGTCGAGATGAACTAGCCTGGGGCTACAATGAGCAGTTCTTC. It is translated as CASSRDELAWGYNEQFF.

The V and J genes are TRBV7-9 and TRBJ2-2, with 8 positions matching TRBD1. The CDR3 totals 15 residues. V trimming: 4 bases; J trimming: 4 bases; junction bases outside the gene matches: 5. CDR1 and CDR2 from the germline V gene are SEHNR and FQNEAQ (reference sequence). CDR3 region: CASSSRQGPTGELFF. The DNA for the CDR3 is TGTGCCAGCAGCTCCAGACAGGGGCCCACCGGGGAGCTGTTTTTT.

The J gene is TRBJ2-1, the V gene TRBV19; D gene uncertain. Trimming removed 3 bases at V and 4 bases at J, with 7 bases between. The V gene's germline CDR1 is LNHDA and CDR2 SQIVND (reference sequence). CDR3 length: 13 residues. CDR3: CASSIQDYNEQFF. In DNA, the CDR3 is TGTGCCAGTAGTATCCAGGATTACAATGAGCAGTTCTTC.

This chain links TRBV19 with TRBJ2-7; the match to TRBD1 covers 12 bases. Germline V gene lookup returns CDR1 LNHDA and CDR2 SQIVND (reference sequence). J gave up 6 bases and V 8 bases, and 5 bases lay outside the gene matches. There are 13 residues in the CDR3. The CDR3 region has the DNA TGTGCCAGTGCCCCGGGACAGGGGGCCGAGCAGTACTTC. Protein sequence: CASAPGQGAEQYF.

The CDR3 bases are TGCGCCAGCAGCTTACCAAACAGGGACGGCTACACCTTC. Translated, it gives CASSLPNRDGYTF. The chain employs TRBV5-1 and TRBJ1-2; a possible D gene is TRBD1 (6 bases). The CDR3 has 13 amino acids. Trimming cost V 2 bases and J 8 bases, with 13 bases left between them. Germline loops: CDR1 SGHRS, CDR2 YFSETQ.

V and J are TRBV7-6 and TRBJ1-5, with no clear D. Germline V CDR1 and CDR2: SGHVS, FNYEAQ. The V and J ends lost 0 bases and 7 bases respectively, with 16 bases between them. The CDR3 is 16 residues long. CDR3 sequence reads: CASSLAHPDLNQPQHF. In nucleotides, the CDR3 is TGTGCCAGCAGCTTAGCGCACCCCGACTTGAACCAGCCCCAGCATTTT.

Note on this clone: The same CDR3 arises from other DNA sequences in this sample as well. The chain uses TRBV29-1 and TRBJ2-1; weak D call: TRBD1 (6 bases). This CDR3 comprises 13 residues. The V and J ends lost 6 bases and 3 bases respectively, with 12 bases between them. Germline assignment: CDR1 SQVTM and CDR2 ANQGSEA. CDR3: CSVPGQNYNEQFF. The CDR3 region has the DNA TGCAGCGTCCCAGGACAGAACTACAATGAGCAGTTCTTC.

J is TRBJ1-1 and V is TRBV28; D is unclear. Trimming removed 5 bases at V and 3 bases at J, with 22 bases between. Germline V gives CDR1 MDHEN, CDR2 SYDVKM. This CDR3 comprises 17 residues. DNA for the CDR3: TGTGCCAGCAGTAGCGCAATAAACAAGGCTTTAGACACTGAAGCTTTCTTT. Translating gives CASSSAINKALDTEAFF.

This clone was found a few times. The chain links TRBV27 to TRBJ2-1, with 9 bases aligning to TRBD2. J was trimmed by 3 bases and V by 7 bases; bases with no gene match: 7. This CDR3 spans 15 amino acids. Germline V gives CDR1 MNHEY, CDR2 SMNVEV (reference sequence). In DNA, the CDR3 is TGTGCCAGCATCGGGTGGACTAGCGACTACAATGAGCAGTTCTTC. Protein sequence: CASIGWTSDYNEQFF.

The chain combines TRBV15 with TRBJ1-1, with D possibly matching TRBD1 (6 bases). V shed 3 bases and J shed 11 bases, with 19 bases lying between them. CDR1 LNHNV and CDR2 YYDKDF come from the germline V gene (reference sequence). The CDR3 sequence is 14 residues long. CDR3 bases: TGTGCCACCAGCAGGGGGGCAGAATTTCTCTTGGCTTTCTTT. Translated, it gives CATSRGAEFLLAFF.

This chain connects TRBV11-2 to TRBJ2-1, with 9 bases fitting TRBD2. The CDR3 spans 16 residues. The germline gives CDR1 SGHAT, CDR2 FQNNGV. V lost 3 bases and J lost 9; bases outside the gene matches: 12. CDR3 sequence: CASSLGLAGDGVEQFF. For the CDR3, the DNA is TGTGCCAGCAGCTTGGGGTTAGCGGGAGATGGGGTTGAGCAGTTCTTC. Using reference TRBV11-2 and TRBJ2-1 for the parts outside the CDR3, the full variable domain is EAGVAQSPRYKIIEKRQSVAFWCNPISGHATLYWYQQILGQGPKLLIQFQNNGVVDDSQLPKDRFSAERLKGVDSTLKIQPAKLEDSAVYLCASSLGLAGDGVEQFFGPGTRLTVL.

The chain has TRBV10-3 and TRBJ1-1, with D hard to call. V shed 6 bases and J shed 0 bases, with 14 bases lying between them. There are 15 residues in the CDR3. Germline assignment: CDR1 ENHRY and CDR2 SYGVKD. CDR3 sequence reads: CAIRTKEGLNTEAFF. CDR3 nucleotides: TGTGCCATCAGAACGAAAGAGGGCTTGAACACTGAAGCTTTCTTT.

The V call is TRBV27, the J call TRBJ1-1, with a possible D match to TRBD1 (6 bases). The CDR3 runs to 14 residues. Trimming left V 5 bases short and J 6 bases short, with 16 bases between. Germline V gene data show CDR1 as MNHEY and CDR2 as SMNVEV (reference sequence). CDR3 sequence reads: CASSQKQGLPEAFF. The CDR3 coding sequence is TGTGCCAGCAGTCAGAAACAGGGTTTGCCTGAAGCTTTCTTT.

J is TRBJ2-7 and V is TRBV10-2, with TRBD2 matching 7 bases. The CDR3 runs to 15 residues. Germline CDR1 and CDR2: WSHSY and SAAADI. With V trimmed by 2 bases and J by 3 bases, 7 bases remained unmatched. CDR3 in DNA: TGCGCCAGCAGTGAGCTTGCTAGCGGCAACTACGAGCAGTACTTC. The encoded protein is CASSELASGNYEQYF.

The chain recombines TRBV27 with TRBJ1-5; 9 bases agree with TRBD1. The V and J ends lost 4 bases and 7 bases, in that order; junction bases with no gene match: 14. The germline V gene has CDR1 MNHEY and CDR2 SMNVEV (reference sequence). The CDR3 covers 17 residues. Here the CDR3 reads CASSSGPGQGRSQPQHF. CDR3 nucleotide sequence: TGTGCCAGCAGTTCAGGCCCGGGACAGGGACGATCCCAGCCCCAGCATTTT.

V and J are TRBV5-6 and TRBJ2-7; D unresolved. There are 14 residues in the CDR3. V dropped 2 bases and J dropped 2 bases, with 11 bases sitting between them. Germline CDR1 is SGHDT and CDR2 is YYEEEE. The CDR3 DNA is TGTGCCAGCAGCTTTTCCGGCGCAACCTACGAGCAGTACTTC. As protein: CASSFSGATYEQYF. Combining the CDR3 with reference TRBV5-6 and TRBJ2-7 gives the whole variable domain DAGVTQSPTHLIKTRGQQVTLRCSPKSGHDTVSWYQQALGQGPQFIFQYYEEEERQRGNFPDRFSGHQFPNYSSELNVNALLLGDSALYLCASSFSGATYEQYFGPGTRLTVT.

The chain has TRBV6-5 and TRBJ2-7, with D possibly TRBD1 on 5 matching bases. The germline CDR1 and CDR2 sequences are MNHEY and SVGAGI. Trimming removed 0 bases at V and 2 bases at J, with 8 bases between. The CDR3 has 14 amino acids. CDR3 sequence reads: CASSYSRTPYEQYF. For the CDR3, the DNA is TGTGCCAGCAGTTACTCGCGGACACCCTACGAGCAGTACTTC.

This clone was found once. This chain connects TRBV7-3 to TRBJ2-1, with 8 positions matching TRBD1. There are 15 residues in the CDR3. With 8 bases clipped from V and 0 bases from J, the junction kept 6 bases outside the gene matches. From germline, CDR1 is SGHTA and CDR2 FQGTGA. The CDR3, as DNA: TGTGCCAGCCGACAGGGGCCAAACTCCTACAATGAGCAGTTCTTC. It specifies CASRQGPNSYNEQFF.

The V and J genes are TRBV7-6 and TRBJ2-7; D not resolved. V gave up 1 base and J gave up 6 bases, with 10 bases separating them. This CDR3 contains 13 residues. The V gene's germline CDR1 is SGHVS and CDR2 FNYEAQ. The CDR3 sequence: CASSLGVWGEQYF. The CDR3 nucleotides are TGTGCCAGCAGCTTAGGTGTGTGGGGCGAGCAGTACTTC.

This clone showed up just a few times. This rearrangement joins TRBV9 to TRBJ1-1, with 7 bases aligning to TRBD1. There are 15 residues in the CDR3. The germline V gene encodes CDR1 SGDLS and CDR2 YYNGEE. Trimming cost V 3 bases and J 6 bases; bases outside gene matches: 11. Here the CDR3 DNA reads TGTGCCAGCAGCGAGGGGAACAGGGGAATCGCTGAAGCTTTCTTT. Translated: CASSEGNRGIAEAFF.

The genes are TRBV7-5 and TRBJ2-7; TRBD1, the D gene given by the table, was not confirmed from the DNA. TRBV7-5 counts as a pseudogene. The CDR3 has 12 amino acids. The CDR3 region is CVRRWQTYEQYF. CDR3 nucleotides: TGTGTCAGAAGATGGCAGACCTACGAGCAGTACTTC.

This chain uses TRBV9 with TRBJ2-2, with D perhaps matching TRBD1 (5 bases). This CDR3 is 16 amino acids long. V was pared by 2 bases and J by 8 bases, with 19 bases between. CDR1 and CDR2 from the germline V gene are SGDLS and YYNGEE. The DNA of the CDR3 is TGTGCCAGCAGCGTGGTCCTGGGGCCCCCGGGTGGGGAGCTGTTTTTT. This sequence encodes CASSVVLGPPGGELFF.

J is TRBJ2-1 and V is TRBV6-5; TRBD1 matches 8 bases. V dropped 0 bases and J dropped 5; count of bases not matched to a gene: 6. Germline CDR1 reads MNHEY; CDR2 reads SVGAGI. CDR3 size: 16 residues. Here the CDR3 reads CASSYSTGQVNNEQFF. CDR3 nucleotide sequence: TGTGCCAGCAGTTACTCGACGGGACAGGTAAACAATGAGCAGTTCTTC.

CDR3 amino acids: CASSFGRGVGYGYTF. Written as DNA, the CDR3 is TGTGCCAGCAGCTTTGGTCGGGGGGTTGGCTATGGCTACACCTTC. The chain uses TRBV7-9 and TRBJ1-2, with a tentative D call TRBD1 (5 bases). The CDR3 length is 15 residues. V was shortened by 3 bases and J by 4 bases, with 15 bases between the two germline ends. CDR1 is SEHNR, CDR2 FQNEAQ, per germline (reference sequence).

The chain couples TRBV9 to TRBJ2-1, with D possibly matching TRBD2 (6 bases). This CDR3 region has 14 residues. CDR1 SGDLS and CDR2 YYNGEE come from the germline V gene. The ends were cut back, 4 bases at V and 8 bases at J, with 16 bases in the middle. The CDR3 nucleotides read TGTGCCAGCAGCTTGTATAGGGACTCCGATGAGCAGTTCTTC. Its protein product is CASSLYRDSDEQFF.

The chain is built from TRBV29-1 and TRBJ2-5; D not resolved. Matching the DNA end better, TRBJ2-7 makes the J call doubtful. The length of the CDR3 is 12 residues. CDR1 is SQVTM and CDR2 is ANQGSEA in the germline V gene. Here the CDR3 reads CSVEVRDYEQYF. CDR3 DNA: TGCAGCGTTGAGGTCAGAGACTACGAGCAGTACTTC.

The V gene is TRBV7-9, the J gene TRBJ1-1; 7 nucleotides match TRBD1. The trim removed 2 bases at V and 0 bases at J, leaving 6 bases unmatched. The CDR3 is 16 residues long. CDR1 is SEHNR and CDR2 is FQNEAQ in the germline V gene (reference sequence). CDR3 sequence (DNA): TGTGCCAGCAGCTTATTGAGGGGGCTAGTGAACACTGAAGCTTTCTTT. It is translated as CASSLLRGLVNTEAFF.

V is TRBV6-4 and J is TRBJ1-1; no definite D call. V lost 8 bases and J lost 0, with 7 bases in between. Germline V lookup: CDR1 MRHNA, CDR2 SNTAGT. The CDR3 is 12 amino acids. The CDR3, as DNA: TGTGCCAGCTTCGCCATGAACACTGAAGCTTTCTTT. This translates into CASFAMNTEAFF.